The clone carrying this T cell receptor (beta chain) was counted a single time. Under the authors' procedure: Reference gene primer amplification gave nucleated cell count estimates. Profiling relied on immunoSEQ multiplex PCR, and the TCRdb table lists in-frame clones only, not all of them. V, J and clone size are those of that table, while D and trimming were read from the DNA. This sample has 65,000 to 95,000 clones; around 78% occur once, and the top ten carry about a third. From germline, CDR1 is MNHNY and CDR2 SVGAGI (reference sequence). V lost 2 bases, J lost 2 bases, and 5 bases stayed unmatched. The CDR3 consists of 15 residues. The sample originates from a study of blood T cell repertoires in COVID-19. For the study at large: Samples came from the United States, Italy and Spain, spanning acute and convalescent COVID-19.

Those enrolled in Seattle joined during active infection and were followed longitudinally afterward. This clonotype was sampled from a man in his fifties or sixties with COVID-19, enrolled during active disease. The rearrangement joins TRBV6-6 to TRBJ2-7; 8 bases fit TRBD1. Sequenced input: peripheral blood. CDR3 residues: CASSYTGTGTYEQYF. As DNA, the CDR3 is TGTGCCAGCAGTTACACCGGGACAGGCACCTACGAGCAGTACTTC.